This T cell receptor (beta chain) is from a study of blood T cells in healthy people across ages. Investigators took ten milliliters of peripheral blood from every donor. With a J-beta primer mix and a sample-barcoded 5' primer, a second PCR ran roughly 6 to 12 cycles. TCRdb processed the 5' RACE reads anew with MiXCR; each CDR3 protein has one entry. This repertoire shows roughly 1,700,000 distinct CDR3 sequences, roughly 30% found once; its top ten account for 7.7%. Germline CDR1 and CDR2: SGHAT and FQNNGV. V gave up 5 bases and J gave up 6 bases, with 16 bases separating them. The CDR3 runs to 14 residues. This clonotype was counted a few times. What it binds is not known. General study points: A greater number of naive CD4+ cells and higher diversity distinguished long-lived donors from aged donors. From one million sequenced T cells, diversity estimates were lower bounds.

The chain employs TRBV11-2 and TRBJ1-1; the D gene is possibly TRBD1 (5 bases). This clonotype was sampled from a woman in her 30s in good health. Sequencing used blood. In DNA, the CDR3 is TGTGCCAGCAGCCTGGGAGGGGCGAGGGCTGAAGCTTTCTTT. Amino acids: CASSLGGARAEAFF.